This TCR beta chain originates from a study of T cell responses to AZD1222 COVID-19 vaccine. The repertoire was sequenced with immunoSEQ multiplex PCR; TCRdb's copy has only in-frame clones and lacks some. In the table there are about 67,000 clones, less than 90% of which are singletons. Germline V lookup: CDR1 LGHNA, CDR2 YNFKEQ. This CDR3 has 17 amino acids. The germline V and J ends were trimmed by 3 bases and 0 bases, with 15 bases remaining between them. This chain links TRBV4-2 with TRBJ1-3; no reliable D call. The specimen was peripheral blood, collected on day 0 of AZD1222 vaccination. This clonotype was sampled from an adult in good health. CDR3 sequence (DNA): TGTGCCAGCAGCCAGGACTTCCGCCGCCTCTCTGGAAACACCATATATTTT. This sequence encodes CASSQDFRRLSGNTIYF.